What follows describes a single TCR beta chain. V shed 5 bases and J shed 2 bases, with 17 bases lying between them. CDR3 size: 16 residues. The V gene's germline CDR1 is SGHTA and CDR2 FQGNSA. This record comes from a study of blood T cell repertoires in COVID-19. Turning to the study itself: T cells, B-cell-depleted T cells, or PBMCs provided the cDNA or gDNA that served as material.

Measured with immunoSEQ multiplex PCR; TCRdb has only the in-frame clones, and not every one. The table has about 260,000 clones, roughly 86% seen once. Sequenced material: peripheral blood. This TCR came from a middle-aged man who had recovered from COVID-19. The chain has TRBV7-2 and TRBJ2-3; a possible D gene is TRBD2 (7 bases). This CDR3 is CASSLRWGGNTDTQYF. CDR3 bases: TGTGCCAGCAGCCTCAGATGGGGGGGCAACACAGATACGCAGTATTTT.